This T cell receptor beta chain was recovered during a study of a mutant IDH1 vaccine in newly diagnosed glioma. The V gene lost 7 bases and the J gene lost 4 bases, with 7 bases spanning the gap. The CDR3 consists of 10 residues. The V gene's germline CDR1 is SQVTM and CDR2 ANQGSEA. As concerns this clone: At the DNA level, this CDR3 is encoded by other sequences in the same sample as well.

Sequencing was performed with immunoSEQ multiplex PCR; in TCRdb, only in-frame clones are kept and a portion is missing. The sample consists of around 50,000 clones, around 86% of them appearing once. Sample time point: baseline, week 1 (first vaccination visit). Treatment noted: pre-vaccination baseline after standard-of-care therapy. The material was PBMCs, obtained from a glioma patient treated with radiotherapy, temozolomide or both. The chain carries TRBV29-1 and TRBJ1-2; D gene unclear. This receptor was identified in a middle-aged man with glioma. The CDR3 DNA follows: TGCAGCGCCGGAAGCTATGGCTACACCTTC. Its protein product is CSAGSYGYTF. Filled out from reference TRBV29-1 and TRBJ1-2, the complete variable domain reads SAVISQKPSRDICQRGTSLTIQCQVDSQVTMMFWYRQQPGQSLTLIATANQGSEATYESGFVIDKFPISRPNLTFSTLTVSNMSPEDSSIYLCSAGSYGYTFGSGTRLTVV.